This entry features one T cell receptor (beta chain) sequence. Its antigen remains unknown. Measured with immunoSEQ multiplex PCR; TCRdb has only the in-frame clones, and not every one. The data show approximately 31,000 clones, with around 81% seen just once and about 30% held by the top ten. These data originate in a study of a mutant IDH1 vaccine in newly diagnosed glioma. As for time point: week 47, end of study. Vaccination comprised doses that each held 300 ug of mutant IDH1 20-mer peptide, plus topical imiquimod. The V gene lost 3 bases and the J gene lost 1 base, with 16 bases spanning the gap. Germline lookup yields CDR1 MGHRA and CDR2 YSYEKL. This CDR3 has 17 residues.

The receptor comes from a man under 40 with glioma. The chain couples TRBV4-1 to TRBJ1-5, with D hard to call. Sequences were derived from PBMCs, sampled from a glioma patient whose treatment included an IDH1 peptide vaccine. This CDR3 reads CASSHSRVAASNQPQHF. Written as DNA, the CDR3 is TGCGCCAGCAGCCACAGTCGGGTCGCAGCGAGCAATCAGCCCCAGCATTTT.